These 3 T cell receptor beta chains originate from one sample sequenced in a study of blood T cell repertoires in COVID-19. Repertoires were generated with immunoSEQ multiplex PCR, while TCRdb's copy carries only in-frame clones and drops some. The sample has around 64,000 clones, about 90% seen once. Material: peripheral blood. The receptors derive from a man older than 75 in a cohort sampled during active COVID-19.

CDR3: CASSLFPAGANLEKLFF. The DNA for the CDR3 is TGTGCCAGCAGCCTCTTTCCCGCAGGGGCGAACCTTGAAAAACTGTTTTTT. J is TRBJ1-4 and V is TRBV11-2, with D maybe TRBD1 (6 bases). The germline V and J ends were trimmed by 5 bases and 7 bases, with 23 bases remaining between them. The CDR3 contains 17 residues. From germline, CDR1 is SGHAT and CDR2 FQNNGV.

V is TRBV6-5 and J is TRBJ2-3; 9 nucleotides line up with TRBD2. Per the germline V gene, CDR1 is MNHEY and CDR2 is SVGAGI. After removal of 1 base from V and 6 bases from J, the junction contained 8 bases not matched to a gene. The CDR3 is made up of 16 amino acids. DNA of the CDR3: TGTGCCAGCAGTTACTTGGCTAGCGGGAATGGGGATACGCAGTATTTT. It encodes CASSYLASGNGDTQYF.

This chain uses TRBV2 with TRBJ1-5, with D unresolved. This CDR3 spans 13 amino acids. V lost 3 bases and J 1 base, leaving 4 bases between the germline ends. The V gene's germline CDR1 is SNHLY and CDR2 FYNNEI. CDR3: CASSDRSNQPQHF. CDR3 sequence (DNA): TGTGCCAGCAGTGACAGAAGCAATCAGCCCCAGCATTTT. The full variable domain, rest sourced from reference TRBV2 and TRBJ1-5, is EPEVTQTPSHQVTQMGQEVILRCVPISNHLYFYWYRQILGQKVEFLVSFYNNEISEKSEIFDDQFSVERPDGSNFTLKIRSTKLEDSAMYFCASSDRSNQPQHFGDGTRLSIL.